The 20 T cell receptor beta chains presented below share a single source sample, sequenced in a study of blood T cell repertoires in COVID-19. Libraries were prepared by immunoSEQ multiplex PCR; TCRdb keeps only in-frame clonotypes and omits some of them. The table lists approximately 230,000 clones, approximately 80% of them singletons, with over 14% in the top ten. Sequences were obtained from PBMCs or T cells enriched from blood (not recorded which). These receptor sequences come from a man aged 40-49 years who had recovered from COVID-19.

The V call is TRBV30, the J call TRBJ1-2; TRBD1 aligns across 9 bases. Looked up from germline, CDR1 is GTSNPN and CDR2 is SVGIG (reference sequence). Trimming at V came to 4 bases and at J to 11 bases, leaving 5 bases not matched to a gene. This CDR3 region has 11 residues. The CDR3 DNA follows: TGTGCCTGGACTACAGGGGGCCTGTACACCTTC. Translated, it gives CAWTTGGLYTF.

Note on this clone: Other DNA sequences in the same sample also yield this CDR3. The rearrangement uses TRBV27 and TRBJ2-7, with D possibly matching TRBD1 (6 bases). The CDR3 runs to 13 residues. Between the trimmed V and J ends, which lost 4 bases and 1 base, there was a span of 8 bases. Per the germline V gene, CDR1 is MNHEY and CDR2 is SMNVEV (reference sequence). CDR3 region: CASSSGQSYEQYF. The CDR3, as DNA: TGTGCCAGCAGTTCCGGACAGTCCTACGAGCAGTACTTC.

The CDR3 is CASSLDRGMNTEAFF. CDR3 sequence (DNA): TGTGCCAGCAGCTTGGATCGGGGGATGAACACTGAAGCTTTCTTT. The chain couples TRBV5-6 to TRBJ1-1, with a weak D call TRBD1 (5 bases). The length of the CDR3 is 15 residues. Trimming shortened V by 0 bases and J by 0 bases, and 9 bases separated the two germline ends. The germline gives CDR1 SGHDT, CDR2 YYEEEE.

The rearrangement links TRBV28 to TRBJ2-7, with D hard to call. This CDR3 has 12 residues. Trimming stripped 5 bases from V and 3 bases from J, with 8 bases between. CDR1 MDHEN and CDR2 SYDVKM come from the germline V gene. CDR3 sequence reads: CASSIHSYEQYF. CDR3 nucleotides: TGTGCCAGCAGTATCCATAGCTACGAGCAGTACTTC.

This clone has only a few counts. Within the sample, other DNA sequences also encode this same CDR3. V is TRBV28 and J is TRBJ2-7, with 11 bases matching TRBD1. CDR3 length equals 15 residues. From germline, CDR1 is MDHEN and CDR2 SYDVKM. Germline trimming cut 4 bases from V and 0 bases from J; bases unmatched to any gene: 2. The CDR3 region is CASSSGTGGSYEQYF. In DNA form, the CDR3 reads TGTGCCAGCAGTTCCGGGACAGGGGGCTCCTACGAGCAGTACTTC.

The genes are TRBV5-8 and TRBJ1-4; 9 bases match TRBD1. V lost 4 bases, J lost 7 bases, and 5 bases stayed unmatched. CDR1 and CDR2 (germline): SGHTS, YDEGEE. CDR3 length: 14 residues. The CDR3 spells CASSRGQGGEKLFF. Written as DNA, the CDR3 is TGTGCCAGCAGCCGGGGACAGGGAGGTGAAAAACTGTTTTTT.

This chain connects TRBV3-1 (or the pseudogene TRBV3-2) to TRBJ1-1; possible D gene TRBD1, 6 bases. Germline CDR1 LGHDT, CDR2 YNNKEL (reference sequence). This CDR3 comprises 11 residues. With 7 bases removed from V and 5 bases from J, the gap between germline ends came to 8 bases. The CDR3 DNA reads TGTGCCAGCATACAGGGAACTGAAGCTTTCTTT. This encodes CASIQGTEAFF.

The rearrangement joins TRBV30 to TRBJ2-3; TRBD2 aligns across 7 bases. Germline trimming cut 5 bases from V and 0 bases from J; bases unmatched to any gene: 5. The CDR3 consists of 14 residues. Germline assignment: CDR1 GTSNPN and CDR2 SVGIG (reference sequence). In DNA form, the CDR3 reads TGTGCCTGGTCGTATAGCGGGAGCACAGATACGCAGTATTTT. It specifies CAWSYSGSTDTQYF.

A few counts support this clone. The CDR3, as DNA: TGTGCCAGCAGCTTCGATTGGCGCACAGATACGCAGTATTTT. Its protein product is CASSFDWRTDTQYF. V and J are TRBV7-8 and TRBJ2-3; D call uncertain. Germline values: CDR1 SGHVS, CDR2 FQNEAQ. V lost 3 bases to trimming and J lost 1 base, with 8 bases between them. The CDR3 sequence is 14 residues long.

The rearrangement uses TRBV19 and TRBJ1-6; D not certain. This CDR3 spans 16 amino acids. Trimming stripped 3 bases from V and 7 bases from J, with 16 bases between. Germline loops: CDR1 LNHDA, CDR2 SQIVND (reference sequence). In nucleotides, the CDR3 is TGTGCCAGTAGTATTTACCCAACAGTTGGGAATTCACCCCTCCACTTT. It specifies CASSIYPTVGNSPLHF. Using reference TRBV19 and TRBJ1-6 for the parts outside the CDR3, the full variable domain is DGGITQSPKYLFRKEGQNVTLSCEQNLNHDAMYWYRQDPGQGLRLIYYSQIVNDFQKGDIAEGYSVSREKKESFPLTVTSAQKNPTAFYLCASSIYPTVGNSPLHFGNGTRLTVT.

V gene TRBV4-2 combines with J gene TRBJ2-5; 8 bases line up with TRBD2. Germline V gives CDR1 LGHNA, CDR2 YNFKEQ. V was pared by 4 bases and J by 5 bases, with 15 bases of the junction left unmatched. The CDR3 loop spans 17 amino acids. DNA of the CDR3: TGTGCCAGCAGCCCCACAACAACGAGCGGGGGTTCGGAGACCCAGTACTTC. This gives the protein CASSPTTTSGGSETQYF.

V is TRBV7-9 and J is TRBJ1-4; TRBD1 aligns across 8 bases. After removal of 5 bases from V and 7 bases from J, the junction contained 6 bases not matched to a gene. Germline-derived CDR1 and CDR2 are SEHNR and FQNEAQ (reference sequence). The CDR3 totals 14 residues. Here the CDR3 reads CASSLTGGSEKLFF. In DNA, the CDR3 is TGTGCCAGCAGCCTCACAGGGGGTAGTGAAAAACTGTTTTTT.

The CDR3, as DNA: TGTGCCAGCAGTTATAATGGGGGGAGGACTGAAGCTTTCTTT. Translating gives CASSYNGGRTEAFF. The chain employs TRBV6-6 and TRBJ1-1; D possibly corresponds to TRBD1 (5 bases). The germline V gene encodes CDR1 MNHNY and CDR2 SVGAGI (reference sequence). V lost 3 bases to trimming and J lost 5 bases, with 13 bases between them. The CDR3 extends over 14 amino acids.

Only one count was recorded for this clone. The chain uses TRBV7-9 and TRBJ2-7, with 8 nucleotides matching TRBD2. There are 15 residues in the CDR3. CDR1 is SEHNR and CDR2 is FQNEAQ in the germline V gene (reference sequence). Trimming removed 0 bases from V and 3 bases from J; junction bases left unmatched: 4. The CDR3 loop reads CASSLASGALYEQYF. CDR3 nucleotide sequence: TGTGCCAGCAGCTTAGCTAGCGGGGCTCTCTACGAGCAGTACTTC.

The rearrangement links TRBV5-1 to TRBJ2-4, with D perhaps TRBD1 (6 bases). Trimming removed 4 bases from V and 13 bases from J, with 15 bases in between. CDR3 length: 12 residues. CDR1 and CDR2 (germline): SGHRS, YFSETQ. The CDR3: CASSPNRALQYF. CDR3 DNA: TGCGCCAGCAGCCCCAACAGGGCCCTCCAGTACTTC. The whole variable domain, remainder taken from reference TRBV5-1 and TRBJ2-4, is KAGVTQTPRYLIKTRGQQVTLSCSPISGHRSVSWYQQTPGQGLQFLFEYFSETQRNKGNFPGRFSGRQFSNSRSEMNVSTLELGDSALYLCASSPNRALQYFGAGTRLSVL.

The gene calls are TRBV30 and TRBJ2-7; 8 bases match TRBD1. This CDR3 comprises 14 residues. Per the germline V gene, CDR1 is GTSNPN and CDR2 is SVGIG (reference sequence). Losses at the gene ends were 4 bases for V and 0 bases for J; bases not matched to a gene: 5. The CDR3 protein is CAWTRQGSSYEQYF. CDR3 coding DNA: TGTGCCTGGACTAGACAGGGGAGCTCCTACGAGCAGTACTTC.

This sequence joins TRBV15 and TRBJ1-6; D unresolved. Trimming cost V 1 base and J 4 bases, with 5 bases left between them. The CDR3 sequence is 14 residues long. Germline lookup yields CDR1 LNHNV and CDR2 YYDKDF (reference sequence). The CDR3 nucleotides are TGTGCCACCAGCAGAGGGACTTATAATTCACCCCTCCACTTT. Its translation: CATSRGTYNSPLHF.

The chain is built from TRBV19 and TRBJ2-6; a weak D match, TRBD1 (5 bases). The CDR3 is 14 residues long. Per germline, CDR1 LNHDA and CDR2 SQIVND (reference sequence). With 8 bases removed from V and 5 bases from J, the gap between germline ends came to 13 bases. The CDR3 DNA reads TGTGCCAGTCATAAGGGGTTTAGGGCCAACGTCCTGACTTTC. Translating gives CASHKGFRANVLTF.

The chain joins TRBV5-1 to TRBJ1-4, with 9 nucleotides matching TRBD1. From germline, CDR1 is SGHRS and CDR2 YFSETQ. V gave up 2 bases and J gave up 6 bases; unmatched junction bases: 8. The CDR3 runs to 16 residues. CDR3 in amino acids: CASSLTPGTGYEKLFF. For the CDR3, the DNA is TGCGCCAGCAGCTTAACCCCCGGGACAGGGTATGAAAAACTGTTTTTT.

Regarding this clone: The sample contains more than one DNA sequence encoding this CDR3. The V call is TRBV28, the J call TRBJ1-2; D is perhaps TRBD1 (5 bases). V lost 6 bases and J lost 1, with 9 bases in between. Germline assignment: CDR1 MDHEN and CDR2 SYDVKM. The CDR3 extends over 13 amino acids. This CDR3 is CASSPDSNYGYTF. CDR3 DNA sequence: TGTGCCAGCAGCCCCGACAGTAACTATGGCTACACCTTC.